The clone carrying this T cell receptor beta chain was observed a handful of times. Antigen specificity is unknown. This entry is derived from a study of T cell responses to AZD1222 COVID-19 vaccine. Study-level points and caveats: Vaccine-associated CD4 TCRs ranged over spike, dominating at 160-218 and 743-854. None of the repertoires were sampled until the peak T cell response had passed. Clonal diversity may have been underestimated in mostly white British donors.

Trimming shortened V by 0 bases and J by 5 bases, and 11 bases separated the two germline ends. Germline lookup yields CDR1 LGHDT and CDR2 YNNKEL (reference sequence). The CDR3 loop spans 15 amino acids. Clones were sequenced by immunoSEQ multiplex PCR, and TCRdb holds only the in-frame ones, with some missing. The table records about 57,000 clones, about 90% of them present only once. This clonotype originated in an adult in good health. This chain joins TRBV3-1 (or the pseudogene TRBV3-2) and TRBJ2-1, with D possibly being TRBD1 or TRBD2 (5 bases each). The material sequenced was peripheral blood, taken on day 0 of AZD1222 vaccination. CDR3 region: CASSQETGTHNEQFF. The CDR3 bases are TGTGCCAGCAGCCAAGAGACCGGGACCCACAATGAGCAGTTCTTC.